This is a list of T cell receptor beta chains from one sample in a study of monozygotic twins with cystic fibrosis. This table comes from immunoSEQ multiplex PCR, and its TCRdb copy is limited to in-frame clones, with some not included. The data contain 9,000 or so clones, 98% of them singletons. Specimen: blood. The receptor source for this set is a girl aged 2 to 9 with cystic fibrosis. CDR3s leave out the opening cysteine and the closing phenylalanine or tryptophan. Fields, in order: V gene, J gene, CDR3 protein.

TRBV7-9	TRBJ1-2	ASSLDGDGYT
TRBV30	TRBJ1-5	AWSLGTGGFQPQH
TRBV29-1	TRBJ1-2	SVELRQGAYGYT
TRBV11-1	TRBJ2-5	ASSPGTSFSREETQY
TRBV7-2	TRBJ2-7	ASSLKQGAYEQY
TRBV29-1	TRBJ1-2	SVEFPGRNYGYT
TRBV4-3	TRBJ2-7	ASSQAPDAAYEQY
TRBV28	TRBJ2-7	ASSSRMRPYEQY
TRBV9	TRBJ2-7	ASSVDGEPYEQY
TRBV30	TRBJ1-2	AWSPTRGRYGYT
TRBV19	TRBJ2-7	ASSNGYEQY
TRBV9	TRBJ2-1	ASSVSGSGIYNEQF
TRBV30	TRBJ1-1	AWSYRGSTEAF
TRBV30	TRBJ1-1	AWRVGQD
TRBV28	TRBJ1-1	ASSLASAEAF
TRBV5-1	TRBJ2-1	ASINLAGGHNEQF
TRBV28	TRBJ2-1	ATDVTSGGYDEQF
TRBV2	TRBJ2-3	ASSEIPASSTDTQY
TRBV5-1	TRBJ2-2	ASSTGGMRGTPGELF
TRBV6-4	TRBJ2-1	ASSDSLGRGSYNEQF
TRBV19	TRBJ2-2	ASSPGPGDTGELF
TRBV27	TRBJ2-3	ASSSLTGRFTQY
TRBV5-1	TRBJ1-1	TSSPGTEMNTEAF
TRBV5-1	TRBJ2-7	ASSRISGSQGTYEQY
TRBV2	TRBJ2-1	ASSQPIDNEQF
TRBV6-1	TRBJ1-2	ASVKGGKVGYT
TRBV10-3	TRBJ2-7	AISELGTSGTRSSYEQY
TRBV7-3	TRBJ2-5	ASSPRVSSLTQY
TRBV14	TRBJ1-4	ASSQQLTEKLF
TRBV6-1	TRBJ1-3	ASSLTGSGNTIY
TRBV6-1	TRBJ2-7	ASSEQVSRGLPYEQY
TRBV28	TRBJ2-7	ASSFGQGSYEQY
TRBV25-1	TRBJ2-1	ASSEFKRSYNEQF
TRBV27	TRBJ1-1	ASRHRGMGTEAF
TRBV30	TRBJ2-2	AWSGTRGRKGGELF
TRBV27	TRBJ1-2	ASSLQGRDYGYT
TRBV10-3	TRBJ1-1	ATLSGYSLMNTEAF
TRBV7-9	TRBJ2-4	ASSLVGAADIQY
TRBV30	TRBJ2-7	AWTKGLAYGQY
TRBV15	TRBJ1-4	ATSRGQLNEKLF
TRBV14	TRBJ1-1	ASSPVKWTGMNTEAF
TRBV6-1	TRBJ2-2	ASSGRDPSSMELF
TRBV6-5	TRBJ2-5	ASSYSPSLETQY
TRBV15	TRBJ2-2	ATSRGTVPNTGELF
TRBV10-3	TRBJ2-7	AITPAGGNTYEQY
TRBV9	TRBJ2-1	ASSVVGRGSYNEQF
TRBV4-2	TRBJ2-1	ASSQGEGSGNEQF
TRBV5-1	TRBJ1-1	ASSVWGNTEAF